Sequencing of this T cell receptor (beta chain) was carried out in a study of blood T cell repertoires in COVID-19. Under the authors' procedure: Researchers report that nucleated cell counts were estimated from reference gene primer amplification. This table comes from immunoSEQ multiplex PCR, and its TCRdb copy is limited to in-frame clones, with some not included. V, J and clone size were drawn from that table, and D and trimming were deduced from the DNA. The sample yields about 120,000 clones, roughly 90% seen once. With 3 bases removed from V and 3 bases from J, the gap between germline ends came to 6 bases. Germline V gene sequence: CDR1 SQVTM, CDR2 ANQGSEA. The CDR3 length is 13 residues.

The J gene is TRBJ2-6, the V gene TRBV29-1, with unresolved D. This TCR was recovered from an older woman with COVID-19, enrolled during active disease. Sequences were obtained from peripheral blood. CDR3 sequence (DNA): TGCAGCGTTGACCTAAGTGGGGCCAACGTCCTGACTTTC. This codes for CSVDLSGANVLTF. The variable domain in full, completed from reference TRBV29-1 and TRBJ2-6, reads SAVISQKPSRDICQRGTSLTIQCQVDSQVTMMFWYRQQPGQSLTLIATANQGSEATYESGFVIDKFPISRPNLTFSTLTVSNMSPEDSSIYLCSVDLSGANVLTFGAGSRLTVL.